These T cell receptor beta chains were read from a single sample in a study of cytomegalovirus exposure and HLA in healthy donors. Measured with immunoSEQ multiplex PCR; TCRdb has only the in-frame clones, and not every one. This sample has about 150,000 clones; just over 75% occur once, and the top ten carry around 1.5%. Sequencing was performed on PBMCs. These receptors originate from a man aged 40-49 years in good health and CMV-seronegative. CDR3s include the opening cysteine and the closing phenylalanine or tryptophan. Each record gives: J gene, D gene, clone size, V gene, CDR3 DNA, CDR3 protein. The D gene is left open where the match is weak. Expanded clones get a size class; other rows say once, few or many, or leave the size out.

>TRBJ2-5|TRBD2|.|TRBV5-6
TGTGCCAGCAGGGAGCGACTAGCGGGAGGATCCTTGGAGACCCAGTACTTC
CASRERLAGGSLETQYF
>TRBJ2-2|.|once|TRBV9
TGTGCCAGCAGCGTGGGACTTACCGGGGAGCTGTTTTTT
CASSVGLTGELFF
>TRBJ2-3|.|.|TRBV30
TGTGCCTGGAGAGGTACAGGGAGCACAGATACGCAGTATTTT
CAWRGTGSTDTQYF
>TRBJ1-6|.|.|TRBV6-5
TGTGCCAGCAGTTACGAAGGGGCGCGCTCACCCCTCCACTTT
CASSYEGARSPLHF
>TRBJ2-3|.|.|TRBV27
TGTGCCAGCAAGGTAGGAGGGACAGATACGCAGTATTTT
CASKVGGTDTQYF
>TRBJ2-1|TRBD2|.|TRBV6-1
TGTGCCAGCAGTGACCCCGGGACTAGCGGGAGGAGGGAGTTCTTC
CASSDPGTSGRREFF
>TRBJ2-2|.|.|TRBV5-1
TGCGCCAGCAGCTTGGAGGGGTACGCGAACACCGGGGAGCTGTTTTTT
CASSLEGYANTGELFF
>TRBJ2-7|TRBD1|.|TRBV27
TGTGCCAGCAGTTTTAAAGACAGGGGCTACGAGCAGTACTTC
CASSFKDRGYEQYF
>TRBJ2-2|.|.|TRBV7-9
TGTGCCAGCAGCTTACCGCAGGGGACCGGGGAGCTGTTTTTT
CASSLPQGTGELFF
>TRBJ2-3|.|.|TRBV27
TGTGCCAGCAGTTTAGGGGCAGGGATTACAGATACGCAGTATTTT
CASSLGAGITDTQYF
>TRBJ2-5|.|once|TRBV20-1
TGCAGTGCTAGTGGGGGGGAGACCCAGTACTTC
CSASGGETQYF
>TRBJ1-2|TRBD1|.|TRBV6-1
TGTGCCAGCAACCTGGACAGGGTGGACTATGGCTACACCTTC
CASNLDRVDYGYTF
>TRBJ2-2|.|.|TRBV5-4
TGTGCCAGCAGCGAAGGAGGGCCGATGACCGGGGAGCTGTTTTTT
CASSEGGPMTGELFF
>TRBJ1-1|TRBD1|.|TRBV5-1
TGCGCCAGCAGCAAGGACAGGATCACTGAAGCTTTCTTT
CASSKDRITEAFF
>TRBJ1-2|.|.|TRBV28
TGTGCCAGCAGTGGACGGACAGCAAACTATGGCTACACCTTC
CASSGRTANYGYTF
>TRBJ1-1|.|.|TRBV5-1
TGCGCCAGCAAAAAAGGGGGATCGGGCACTGAAGCTTTCTTT
CASKKGGSGTEAFF
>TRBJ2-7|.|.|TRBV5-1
TGCGCCAGCAGCTTGGTGGGCAGTCTCTCCTACGAGCAGTACTTC
CASSLVGSLSYEQYF
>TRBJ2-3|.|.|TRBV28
TGTGCCAGCTGCTTCGGGGGAGCCACAGATACGCAGTATTTT
CASCFGGATDTQYF
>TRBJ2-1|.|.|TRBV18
TGTGCCAGCTCACCCAGCAGGGTCTACAATGAGCAGTTCTTC
CASSPSRVYNEQFF
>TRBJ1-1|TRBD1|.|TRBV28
TGTGCCAGCTTAGACAGGGACCGGGGCACTGAAGCTTTCTTT
CASLDRDRGTEAFF
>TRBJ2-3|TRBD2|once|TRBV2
TGTGCCAGCACGCTAGGCGGGAGTTCCGATACGCAGTATTTT
CASTLGGSSDTQYF
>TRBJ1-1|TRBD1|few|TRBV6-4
TGTGCCAGCACGAGACCACAGGGGGCCGGGAACACTGAAGCTTTCTTT
CASTRPQGAGNTEAFF
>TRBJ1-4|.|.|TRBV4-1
TGCGCCAGCAGCCAGGGAAGGGGGATCCTTAATGAAAAACTGTTTTTT
CASSQGRGILNEKLFF
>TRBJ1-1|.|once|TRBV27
TGTGCCAGCAGGTCTTTCGACACTGAAGCTTTCTTT
CASRSFDTEAFF
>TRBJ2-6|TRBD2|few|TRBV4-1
TGCGCCAGCAGCCTGGCGGGGGAGTCTGGGGCCAACGGCCTGACTTTC
CASSLAGESGANGLTF
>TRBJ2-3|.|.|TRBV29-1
TGCAGCGTTCGGACAGCCACAGATACGCAGTATTTT
CSVRTATDTQYF
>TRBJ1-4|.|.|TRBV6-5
TGTGCCAGCAGTCCTCGGGGACTTCCGAATGAAAAACTGTTTTTT
CASSPRGLPNEKLFF
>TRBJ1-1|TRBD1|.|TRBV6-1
TGTGCCAGCAGTAGGGACAGGGAGAGGGGCACTGAAGCTTTCTTT
CASSRDRERGTEAFF
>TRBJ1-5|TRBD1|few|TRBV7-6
TGTGCCAGCAGCTTAGGACAGGGGGATCAGCCCCAGCATTTT
CASSLGQGDQPQHF
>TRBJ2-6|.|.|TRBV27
TGTGCCAGCAGTTTATTACAGGTTCCGAGCTCTGGGGCCAACGTCCTGACTTTC
CASSLLQVPSSGANVLTF
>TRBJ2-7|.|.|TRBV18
TGTGCCAGCTCACCATCAGGTGGAGGGCACGAGCAGTACTTC
CASSPSGGGHEQYF
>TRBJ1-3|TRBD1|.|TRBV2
TGTGCCAGCACGAGGCCCGGGACAGACCTCTACACCATATATTTT
CASTRPGTDLYTIYF
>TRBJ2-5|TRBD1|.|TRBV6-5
TGTGCCAGCAGCCTGGACAGGAGGTACCAAGAGACCCAGTACTTC
CASSLDRRYQETQYF
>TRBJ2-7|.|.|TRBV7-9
TGTGCCAGCAGCTTTCGGGGTGTCGAGCAGTACTTC
CASSFRGVEQYF
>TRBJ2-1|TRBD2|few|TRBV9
TGTGCCAGCAGCGTAGGGGGACTAGCTATGTACAATGAGCAGTTCTTC
CASSVGGLAMYNEQFF
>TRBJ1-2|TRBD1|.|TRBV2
TGTGCCAGCAAATATCTTAACACCGGGACAGGGGATGGCTACACCTTC
CASKYLNTGTGDGYTF
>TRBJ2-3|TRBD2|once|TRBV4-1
TGCGCCAGCAGTCGGTCTAGCGGGAGCCCCACAGATACGCAGTATTTT
CASSRSSGSPTDTQYF
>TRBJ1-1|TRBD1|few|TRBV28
TGTGCCAGCAGATCAACAGGGGTTTCTAGGAACACTGAAGCTTTCTTT
CASRSTGVSRNTEAFF
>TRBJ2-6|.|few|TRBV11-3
TGTGCCAGCAGCTTAGGAGGCGGCTCTGGGGCCAACGTCCTGACTTTC
CASSLGGGSGANVLTF
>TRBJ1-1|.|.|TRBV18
TGTGCCAGCTCACAGGGGAAGAACACTGAAGCTTTCTTT
CASSQGKNTEAFF
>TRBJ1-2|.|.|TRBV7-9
TGTGCCAGCAGCTTAGAAAAGGCTCCGGGTGGCTACACCTTC
CASSLEKAPGGYTF
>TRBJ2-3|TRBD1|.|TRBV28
TGTGCCAGCTCAACCCGCGACAGGGCCTCAGATACGCAGTATTTT
CASSTRDRASDTQYF
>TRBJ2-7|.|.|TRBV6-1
TGTGCCAGCGGAGGGCGGACATTAGGGGACGAGCAGTACTTC
CASGGRTLGDEQYF
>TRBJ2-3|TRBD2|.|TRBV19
TGTGCCAGTAAGAACCTAGCGGGATATGACACAGATACGCAGTATTTT
CASKNLAGYDTDTQYF